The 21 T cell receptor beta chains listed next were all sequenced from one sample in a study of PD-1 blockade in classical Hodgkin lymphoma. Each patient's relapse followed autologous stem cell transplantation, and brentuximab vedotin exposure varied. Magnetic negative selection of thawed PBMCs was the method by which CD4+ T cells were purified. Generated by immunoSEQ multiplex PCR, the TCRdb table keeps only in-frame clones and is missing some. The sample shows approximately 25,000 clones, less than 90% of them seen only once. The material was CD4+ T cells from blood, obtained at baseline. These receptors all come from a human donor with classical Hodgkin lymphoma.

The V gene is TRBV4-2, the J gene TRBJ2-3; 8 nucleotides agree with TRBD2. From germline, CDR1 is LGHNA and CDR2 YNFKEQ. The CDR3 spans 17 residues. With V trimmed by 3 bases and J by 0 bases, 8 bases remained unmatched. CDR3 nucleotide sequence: TGTGCCAGCAGCCAGGTCAGCGGGGGAGCTAGCACAGATACGCAGTATTTT. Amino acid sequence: CASSQVSGGASTDTQYF.

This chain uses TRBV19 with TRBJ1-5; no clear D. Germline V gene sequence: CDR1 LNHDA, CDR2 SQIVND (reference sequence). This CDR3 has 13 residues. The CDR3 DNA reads TGTGCAACCTCTGGCGGTACCCGGCAGCCCCAGCATTTT. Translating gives CATSGGTRQPQHF.

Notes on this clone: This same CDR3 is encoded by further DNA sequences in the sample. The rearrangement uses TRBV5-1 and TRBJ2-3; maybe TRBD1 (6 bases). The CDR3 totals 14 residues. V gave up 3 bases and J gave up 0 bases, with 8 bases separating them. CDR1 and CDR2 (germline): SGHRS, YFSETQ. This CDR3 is CASSWGTSTDTQYF. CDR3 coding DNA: TGCGCCAGCAGCTGGGGGACAAGCACAGATACGCAGTATTTT.

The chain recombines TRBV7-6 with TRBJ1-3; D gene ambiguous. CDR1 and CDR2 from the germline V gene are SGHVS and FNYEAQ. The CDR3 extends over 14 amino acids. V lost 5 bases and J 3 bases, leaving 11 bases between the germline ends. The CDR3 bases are TGTGCCAGCAGCCCCCGGCGGGGTGGAAACACCATATATTTT. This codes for CASSPRRGGNTIYF. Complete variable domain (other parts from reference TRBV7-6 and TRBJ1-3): GAGVSQSPRYKVTKRGQDVALRCDPISGHVSLYWYRQALGQGPEFLTYFNYEAQQDKSGLPNDRFSAERPEGSISTLTIQRTEQRDSAMYRCASSPRRGGNTIYFGEGSWLTVV.

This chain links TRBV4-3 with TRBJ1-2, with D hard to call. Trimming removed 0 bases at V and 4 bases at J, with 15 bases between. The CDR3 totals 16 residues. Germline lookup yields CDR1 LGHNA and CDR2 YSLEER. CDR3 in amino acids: CASSQERFPGTYGYTF. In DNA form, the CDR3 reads TGCGCCAGCAGCCAAGAAAGATTCCCAGGAACCTATGGCTACACCTTC.

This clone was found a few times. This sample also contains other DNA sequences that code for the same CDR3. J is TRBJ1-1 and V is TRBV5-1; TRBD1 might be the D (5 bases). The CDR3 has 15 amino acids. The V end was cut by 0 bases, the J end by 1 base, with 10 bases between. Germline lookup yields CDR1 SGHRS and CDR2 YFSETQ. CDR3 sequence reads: CASSLGQGENTEAFF. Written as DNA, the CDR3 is TGCGCCAGCAGCTTGGGGCAGGGTGAGAACACTGAAGCTTTCTTT.

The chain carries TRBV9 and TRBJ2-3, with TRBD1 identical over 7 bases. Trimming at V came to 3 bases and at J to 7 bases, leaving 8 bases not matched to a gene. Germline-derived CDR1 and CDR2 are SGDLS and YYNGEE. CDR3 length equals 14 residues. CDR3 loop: CASSEGQRQNTQYF. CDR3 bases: TGTGCCAGCAGCGAGGGACAGCGACAGAATACGCAGTATTTT.

CDR3 loop: CASSSMQGSDTQYF. CDR3 sequence (DNA): TGTGCCAGCAGCTCGATGCAGGGATCAGATACGCAGTATTTT. J is TRBJ2-3 and V is TRBV7-2; tentative D call: TRBD1 (5 bases). Germline-derived CDR1 and CDR2 are SGHTA and FQGNSA. The CDR3 is 14 amino acids. Trimming removed 4 bases from V and 4 bases from J, with 12 bases in between.

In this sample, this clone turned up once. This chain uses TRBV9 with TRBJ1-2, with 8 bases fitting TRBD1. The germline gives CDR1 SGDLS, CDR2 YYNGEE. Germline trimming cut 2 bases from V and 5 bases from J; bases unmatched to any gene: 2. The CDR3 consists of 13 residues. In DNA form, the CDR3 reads TGTGCCAGCAGCGTTAGGACAGGGTATGGCTACACCTTC. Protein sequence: CASSVRTGYGYTF.

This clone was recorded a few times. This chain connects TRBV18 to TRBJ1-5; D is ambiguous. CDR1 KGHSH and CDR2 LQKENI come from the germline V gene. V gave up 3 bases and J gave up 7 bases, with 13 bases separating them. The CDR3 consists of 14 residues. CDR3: CASSPLGPLQPQHF. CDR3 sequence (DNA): TGTGCCAGCTCACCCTTAGGGCCTTTGCAGCCCCAGCATTTT.

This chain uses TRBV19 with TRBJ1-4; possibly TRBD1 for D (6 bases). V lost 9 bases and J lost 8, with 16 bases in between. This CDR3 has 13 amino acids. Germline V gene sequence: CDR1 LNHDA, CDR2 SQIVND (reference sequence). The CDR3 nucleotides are TGTGCCAGCCTAAACCAGGACAGCGAAAAACTGTTTTTT. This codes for CASLNQDSEKLFF.

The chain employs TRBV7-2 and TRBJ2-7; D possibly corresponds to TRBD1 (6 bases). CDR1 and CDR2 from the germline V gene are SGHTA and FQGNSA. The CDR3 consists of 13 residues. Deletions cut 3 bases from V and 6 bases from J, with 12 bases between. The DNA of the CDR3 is TGTGCCAGCAGCTTGGCCCAGGGGAGCGAGCAGTACTTC. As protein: CASSLAQGSEQYF.

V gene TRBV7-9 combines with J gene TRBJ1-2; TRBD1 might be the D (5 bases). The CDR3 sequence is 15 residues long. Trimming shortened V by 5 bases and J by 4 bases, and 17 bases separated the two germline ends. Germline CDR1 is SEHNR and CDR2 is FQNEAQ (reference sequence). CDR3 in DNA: TGTGCCAGCAGCCCTGGGGCGGGACTGAGCTATGGCTACACCTTC. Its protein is CASSPGAGLSYGYTF.

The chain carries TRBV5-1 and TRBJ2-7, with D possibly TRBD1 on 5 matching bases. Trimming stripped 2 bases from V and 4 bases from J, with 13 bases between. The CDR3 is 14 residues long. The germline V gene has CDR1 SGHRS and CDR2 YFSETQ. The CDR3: CASSFQTVPYEQYF. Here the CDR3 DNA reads TGCGCCAGCAGCTTCCAGACAGTACCTTACGAGCAGTACTTC.

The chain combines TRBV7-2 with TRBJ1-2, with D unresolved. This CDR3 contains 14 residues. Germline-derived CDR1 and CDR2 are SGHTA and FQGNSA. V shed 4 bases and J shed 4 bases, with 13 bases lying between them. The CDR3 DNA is TGTGCCAGCAGCTGGGTGGCGGACTTCTATGGCTACACCTTC. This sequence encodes CASSWVADFYGYTF.

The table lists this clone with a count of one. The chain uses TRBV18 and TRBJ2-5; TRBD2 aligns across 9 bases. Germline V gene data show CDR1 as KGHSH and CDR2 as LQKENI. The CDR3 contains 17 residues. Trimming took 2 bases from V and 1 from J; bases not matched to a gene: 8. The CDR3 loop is CASSPAIQRGAQETQYF. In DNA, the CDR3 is TGTGCCAGCTCACCAGCGATCCAGCGGGGGGCCCAAGAGACCCAGTACTTC.

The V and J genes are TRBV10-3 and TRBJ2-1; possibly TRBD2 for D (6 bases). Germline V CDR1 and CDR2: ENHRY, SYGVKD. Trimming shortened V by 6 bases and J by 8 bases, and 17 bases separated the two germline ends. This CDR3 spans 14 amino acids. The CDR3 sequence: CAISPQNSGDEQFF. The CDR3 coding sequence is TGTGCCATCAGCCCACAGAATTCGGGGGATGAGCAGTTCTTC.

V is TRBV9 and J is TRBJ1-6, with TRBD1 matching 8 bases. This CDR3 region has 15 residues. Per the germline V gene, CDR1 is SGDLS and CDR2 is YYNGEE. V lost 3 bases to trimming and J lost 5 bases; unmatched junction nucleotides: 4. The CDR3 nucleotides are TGTGCCAGCAGCGCCCGGACAGGGAATAATTCACCCCTCCACTTT. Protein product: CASSARTGNNSPLHF. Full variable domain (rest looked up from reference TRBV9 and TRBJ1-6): DSGVTQTPKHLITATGQRVTLRCSPRSGDLSVYWYQQSLDQGLQFLIQYYNGEERAKGNILERFSAQQFPDLHSELNLSSLELGDSALYFCASSARTGNNSPLHFGNGTRLTVT.

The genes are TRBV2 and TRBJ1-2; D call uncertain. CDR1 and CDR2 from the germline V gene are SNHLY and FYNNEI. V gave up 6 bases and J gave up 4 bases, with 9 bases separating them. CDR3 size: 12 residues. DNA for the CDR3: TGTGCCAGCAGCCCGGAGCGCTATGGCTACACCTTC. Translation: CASSPERYGYTF.

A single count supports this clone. The CDR3 loop is CASSLIGTGRFYEQYF. DNA for the CDR3: TGTGCCAGCAGTCTCATCGGGACAGGGCGATTCTACGAGCAGTACTTC. The rearrangement links TRBV28 to TRBJ2-7, with 9 bases fitting TRBD1. Looked up from germline, CDR1 is MDHEN and CDR2 is SYDVKM. The CDR3 is made up of 16 amino acids. The V segment lost 5 bases and the J segment 3 bases; nucleotides outside the gene matches: 11.

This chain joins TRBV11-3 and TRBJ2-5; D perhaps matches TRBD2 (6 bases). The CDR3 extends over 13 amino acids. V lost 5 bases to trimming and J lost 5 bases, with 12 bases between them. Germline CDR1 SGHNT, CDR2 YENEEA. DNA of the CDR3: TGTGCCAGCAGCCCCCGAGCGGGCGAGACCCAGTACTTC. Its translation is CASSPRAGETQYF.